This T cell receptor beta chain derives from a study of T cell responses to AZD1222 COVID-19 vaccine. On this clone: The target antigen is unknown.

Assay: immunoSEQ multiplex PCR; the TCRdb copy retains only in-frame clones and omits some. The sample yields approximately 97,000 clones, about 88% seen once. Regarding the study as a whole: Seropositivity was recorded at baseline in only a handful of AZD1222 recipients.

This CDR3 is built from 13 residues. The V and J ends lost 7 bases and 0 bases respectively, with 9 bases between them. The clonotype originates from an adult in good health. This chain joins TRBV12-3 or TRBV12-4 and TRBJ1-1; D gene ambiguous. The sequencing used peripheral blood, collected on day 0 of AZD1222 vaccination. Here the CDR3 reads CASTADLNTEAFF. The CDR3, as DNA: TGTGCCAGCACCGCGGACCTGAACACTGAAGCTTTCTTT.